The 9 T cell receptor beta chains below come from one sample, sequenced in a study of T cell responses to AZD1222 COVID-19 vaccine. Here immunoSEQ multiplex PCR was the method, and the copy in TCRdb shows in-frame clones only, minus some. The repertoire holds 150,000 to 200,000 clones, with 90% to 95% as singletons. Specimen: peripheral blood, collected 28 days after the second AZD1222 dose. These receptors were obtained from an adult who received the AZD1222 COVID-19 vaccine.

The DNA for the CDR3 is TGTGCCAGCAGTTACAATCGGAATTCACCCCTCCACTTT. Its translation is CASSYNRNSPLHF. The chain carries TRBV6-2 or TRBV6-3 and TRBJ1-6; D is unclear. The V end lost 2 bases, the J end lost 7 bases, and 6 bases lay between the germline ends. The length of the CDR3 is 13 residues. The germline V gene has CDR1 MNHEY and CDR2 SVGEGT.

Here the CDR3 DNA reads TGTGCCAGCAGTGAAGTAAACTCCTACGAGCAGTACTTC. This sequence encodes CASSEVNSYEQYF. V is TRBV6-1 and J is TRBJ2-7; no reliable D call. The ends were cut back, 1 base at V and 0 bases at J, with 4 bases in the middle. Germline V CDR1 and CDR2: MNHNS, SASEGT. The CDR3 sequence is 13 residues long.

The V gene is TRBV19, the J gene TRBJ1-1, with 7 bases matching TRBD1. J lost 5 bases, V lost 7 bases, and 13 bases had no gene match. Per the germline V gene, CDR1 is LNHDA and CDR2 is SQIVND (reference sequence). This CDR3 has 15 amino acids. The chain's CDR3 is CASNSGGGAGTEAFF. The CDR3 nucleotides read TGTGCCAGTAACAGTGGAGGGGGCGCGGGAACTGAAGCTTTCTTT. Using reference TRBV19 and TRBJ1-1 for the parts outside the CDR3, the full variable domain is DGGITQSPKYLFRKEGQNVTLSCEQNLNHDAMYWYRQDPGQGLRLIYYSQIVNDFQKGDIAEGYSVSREKKESFPLTVTSAQKNPTAFYLCASNSGGGAGTEAFFGQGTRLTVV.

The chain uses TRBV7-8 and TRBJ2-4; a possible D gene is TRBD2 (6 bases). The CDR3 is made up of 18 amino acids. Germline assignment: CDR1 SGHVS and CDR2 FQNEAQ. The V gene lost 5 bases and the J gene lost 1 base, with 21 bases spanning the gap. DNA of the CDR3: TGTGCCAGCAGCCCACCCCTTAGAGTAGGAGGGGCCAAAAACATTCAGTACTTC. Translation gives CASSPPLRVGGAKNIQYF.

V gene TRBV7-8 combines with J gene TRBJ1-1; 9 positions agree with TRBD1. V was pared by 1 base and J by 7 bases, with 10 bases of the junction left unmatched. CDR1 and CDR2 (germline): SGHVS, FQNEAQ. CDR3 length: 16 residues. In nucleotides, the CDR3 is TGTGCCAGCAGCTTAGTAGAGACAGGGGGAGGGGGTGAAGCTTTCTTT. It codes for CASSLVETGGGGEAFF.

V and J are TRBV5-8 and TRBJ2-7, with 11 nucleotides matching TRBD2. The CDR3 sequence is 19 residues long. The V gene's germline CDR1 is SGHTS and CDR2 YDEGEE. With V trimmed by 4 bases and J by 0 bases, 15 bases remained unmatched. CDR3 sequence reads: CASSPSGTSGFKGSYEQYF. The CDR3 DNA follows: TGTGCCAGCAGCCCCTCCGGGACTAGCGGTTTTAAGGGCTCCTACGAGCAGTACTTC.

This sequence joins TRBV18 and TRBJ1-4, with D unclear. The CDR3 consists of 11 residues. Between the trimmed V and J ends, which lost 6 bases and 4 bases, there was a span of 3 bases. CDR1 KGHSH and CDR2 LQKENI come from the germline V gene. The CDR3 region has the DNA TGTGCCAGCTCCTTTAATGAAAAACTGTTTTTT. Protein product: CASSFNEKLFF.

The J gene is TRBJ2-6, the V gene TRBV6-2 or TRBV6-3; tentatively, D is TRBD2 (5 bases). V was pared by 5 bases and J by 3 bases, with 8 bases between. The CDR3 is made up of 14 amino acids. Per the germline V gene, CDR1 is MNHEY and CDR2 is SVGEGT. The CDR3 is CASSRENGANVLTF. The CDR3 DNA is TGTGCCAGCAGTAGGGAGAATGGGGCCAACGTCCTGACTTTC.

This chain joins TRBV11-2 and TRBJ2-1, with TRBD2 matching 8 bases. The CDR3 length is 17 residues. Trimming removed 9 bases from V and 16 bases from J; junction bases left unmatched: 29. Germline CDR1 reads SGHAT; CDR2 reads FQNNGV. The CDR3 nucleotides are TGTGCCAGTCCACACTTGGAGCCAGGGCGGGCTAGCGGGCCTTTATTCTTC. Amino acids: CASPHLEPGRASGPLFF.